This entry lists 21 T cell receptor beta chains sequenced from one sample in a study of cytomegalovirus exposure and HLA in healthy donors (dated by TCRdb to 2015 to 2018). Libraries were prepared through the immunoSEQ multiplex PCR assay. The multiplex PCR relied on a mix of 60 forward primers for TCR Vbeta segments and 13 reverse primers for TCR Jbeta segments. In its TCRdb copy, this immuneACCESS table keeps in-frame sequences only and misses some clones. Where compared with another copy, unresolved V genes explain less than half of these, and the others have no known cause. Present in this sample are approximately 120,000 clones, over 65% of which were seen just once. Jointly, the top ten make up 3.4% of the sample. The sample was PBMCs. The receptors derive from a man in his thirties or forties in good health and CMV-seronegative.

This rearrangement joins TRBV19 to TRBJ1-2; D not resolved. Germline V gene sequence: CDR1 LNHDA, CDR2 SQIVND (reference sequence). V was cut by 7 bases and J by 4 bases, with 16 bases left in between. There are 14 residues in the CDR3. The CDR3, as DNA: TGTGCCAGTACCGAGCCGGGATCGGGCTATGGCTACACCTTC. Translation gives CASTEPGSGYGYTF.

The chain recombines TRBV27 with TRBJ2-1, with D unresolved. The germline CDR1 and CDR2 sequences are MNHEY and SMNVEV (reference sequence). This CDR3 is built from 13 residues. V was shortened by 0 bases and J by 8 bases, with 8 bases between the two germline ends. The CDR3 nucleotides read TGTGCCAGCAGTTTATCGCTTCAGGATGAGCAGTTCTTC. Translated: CASSLSLQDEQFF.

This clone was detected a few times. The J gene is TRBJ2-3, the V gene TRBV15; TRBD2 agrees at 9 bases. Germline V lookup: CDR1 LNHNV, CDR2 YYDKDF (reference sequence). Trimming cost V 1 base and J 5 bases; bases outside gene matches: 10. CDR3 length equals 17 residues. The CDR3 spells CATSRVLRLAEGDTQYF. CDR3 DNA sequence: TGTGCCACCAGCAGAGTTTTGAGACTAGCGGAGGGAGATACGCAGTATTTT.

The chain has TRBV5-1 and TRBJ2-2; 12 bases match TRBD2. V was pared by 4 bases and J by 6 bases, with 10 bases of the junction left unmatched. Germline V gene data show CDR1 as SGHRS and CDR2 as YFSETQ. The length of the CDR3 is 17 residues. The CDR3 region is CASSPRASGGAAGELFF. The DNA of the CDR3 is TGCGCCAGCAGCCCAAGAGCTAGCGGGGGGGCCGCCGGGGAGCTGTTTTTT.

The count of this clone is one. V is TRBV11-2 and J is TRBJ1-1, with D perhaps matching TRBD1 (6 bases). The CDR3 length is 14 residues. Germline assignment: CDR1 SGHAT and CDR2 FQNNGV. The ends were cut back, 4 bases at V and 5 bases at J, with 14 bases in the middle. The CDR3 protein is CASSSTGSGTEAFF. In DNA, the CDR3 is TGTGCCAGCAGCTCCACAGGGTCTGGGACTGAAGCTTTCTTT.

DNA for the CDR3: TGCGCCAGCAGCCCACCGGGACAGGGGGACACCGGGGAGCTGTTTTTT. Its protein is CASSPPGQGDTGELFF. This chain uses TRBV4-1 with TRBJ2-2; TRBD1 agrees at 11 bases. V was pared by 4 bases and J by 3 bases, with 4 bases of the junction left unmatched. Germline V gene sequence: CDR1 MGHRA, CDR2 YSYEKL. This CDR3 is built from 16 residues.

The V call is TRBV2, the J call TRBJ2-2; 7 nucleotides align to TRBD1. The CDR3 runs to 19 residues. Per the germline V gene, CDR1 is SNHLY and CDR2 is FYNNEI. With V trimmed by 5 bases and J by 3 bases, 18 bases remained unmatched. The chain's CDR3 is CASSISLDTGTDYTGELFF. CDR3 in DNA: TGTGCCAGCAGTATAAGCTTAGATACCGGGACAGATTACACCGGGGAGCTGTTTTTT.

The V gene is TRBV5-8, the J gene TRBJ1-5, with 7 bases lining up with TRBD1. The junction had 5 bases not matched to a gene; V was cut back by 5 bases and J by 0 bases. This CDR3 contains 15 residues. The germline CDR1 and CDR2 sequences are SGHTS and YDEGEE. The chain's CDR3 is CASRPGQHSNQPQHF. CDR3 DNA sequence: TGTGCCAGCAGGCCGGGACAGCATAGCAATCAGCCCCAGCATTTT.

This chain links TRBV5-4 with TRBJ2-1; 11 bases map to TRBD1. V dropped 0 bases and J dropped 6; count of bases not matched to a gene: 8. CDR3 length: 17 residues. Germline CDR1 and CDR2: SGHNT and YYREEE (reference sequence). The CDR3 bases are TGTGCCAGCAGCTTGGGATTGGGGGGGACAGGGGGCAATGAGCAGTTCTTC. Encoded protein: CASSLGLGGTGGNEQFF.

The chain recombines TRBV21-1 with TRBJ1-1; the listed D gene, TRBD1, was not tested against the DNA. TRBV21-1 corresponds to a pseudogene. CDR3 length: 14 residues. The CDR3 DNA is TGTGCCAGCAGCAAACGGACAGGGGGCACTGAAGCTTTCTTT. It yields the protein CASSKRTGGTEAFF.

This chain joins TRBV28 and TRBJ2-1; 8 bases fit TRBD2. Germline CDR1 MDHEN, CDR2 SYDVKM. V lost 4 bases to trimming and J lost 7 bases; unmatched junction nucleotides: 21. The CDR3 runs 19 residues. Here the CDR3 DNA reads TGTGCCAGCAGTTCAGAAGGGCTAGCGGGCCCCCGGCGTGCAAATGAGCAGTTCTTC. Translation: CASSSEGLAGPRRANEQFF. Looking up the rest from reference TRBV28 and TRBJ2-1 gives the full variable domain: DVKVTQSSRYLVKRTGEKVFLECVQDMDHENMFWYRQDPGLGLRLIYFSYDVKMKEKGDIPEGYSVSREKKERFSLILESASTNQTSMYLCASSSEGLAGPRRANEQFFGPGTRLTVL.

The chain carries TRBV25-1 and TRBJ1-2, with TRBD1 matching 9 bases. CDR3 length: 14 amino acids. After removal of 3 bases from V and 5 bases from J, the junction contained 4 bases not matched to a gene. From germline, CDR1 is MGHDK and CDR2 SYGVNS. This CDR3 reads CASSDPTGGYGYTF. CDR3 sequence (DNA): TGTGCCAGCAGTGATCCGACAGGGGGATATGGCTACACCTTC.

V usage is TRBV11-2 and J usage is TRBJ2-1; 12 bases are shared with TRBD2. V was clipped by 6 bases and J by 7 bases; unmatched bases: 7. Germline V gene lookup returns CDR1 SGHAT and CDR2 FQNNGV. The CDR3 spans 15 residues. The CDR3 region has the DNA TGTGCCAGCAGGACGACTAGCGGGGGCCTTAATGAGCAGTTCTTC. This sequence encodes CASRTTSGGLNEQFF.

V gene TRBV19 combines with J gene TRBJ2-7; weak D call: TRBD1 (5 bases). In germline, CDR1 is LNHDA, CDR2 SQIVND (reference sequence). The CDR3 is 13 amino acids. The V end was cut by 0 bases, the J end by 7 bases, with 10 bases between. The CDR3 region has the DNA TGTGCCAGTAGTATAGATGGTCAGGGAGAGCAGTACTTC. Amino acid sequence: CASSIDGQGEQYF.

The V and J genes are TRBV7-9 and TRBJ2-1; 8 bases match TRBD1. With 4 bases clipped from V and 7 bases from J, the junction kept 6 bases outside the gene matches. In germline, CDR1 is SEHNR, CDR2 FQNEAQ (reference sequence). CDR3 length equals 14 residues. DNA of the CDR3: TGTGCCAGCAGCTCCCGACAGGGGAAGAATGAGCAGTTCTTC. Protein product: CASSSRQGKNEQFF.

J is TRBJ2-5 and V is TRBV30, with 9 bases identical to TRBD2. V was pared by 4 bases and J by 5 bases, with 8 bases of the junction left unmatched. The CDR3 runs 14 residues. Germline assignment: CDR1 GTSNPN and CDR2 SVGIG (reference sequence). The CDR3, as DNA: TGTGCCTGGACCTCGTTAGCGGGAGCGGAGACCCAGTACTTC. Its translation is CAWTSLAGAETQYF.

This chain uses TRBV15 with TRBJ1-6, with a tentative D call TRBD1 (5 bases). V lost 0 bases, J lost 10 bases, and 13 bases lay in between. Per the germline V gene, CDR1 is LNHNV and CDR2 is YYDKDF (reference sequence). The CDR3 covers 15 residues. CDR3 sequence: CATSRDRGLGSPLHF. DNA for the CDR3: TGTGCCACCAGCAGAGATAGGGGTCTCGGCTCACCCCTCCACTTT.

Here the CDR3 reads CSAQRNKGTGFEKLFF. In DNA form, the CDR3 reads TGCAGCGCGCAAAGGAACAAAGGGACAGGATTCGAAAAACTGTTTTTT. The chain combines TRBV29-1 with TRBJ1-4, with 8 bases identical to TRBD1. Looked up from germline, CDR1 is SQVTM and CDR2 is ANQGSEA. V dropped 7 bases and J dropped 8; count of bases not matched to a gene: 18. This CDR3 has 16 residues.

There are a few counts of this clone. The chain employs TRBV5-4 and TRBJ2-7, with 11 nucleotides matching TRBD1. The CDR3 length is 15 residues. Germline-derived CDR1 and CDR2 are SGHNT and YYREEE (reference sequence). The V gene end was trimmed by 3 bases and the J gene end by 4 bases; junction bases not matched to a gene: 6. In DNA, the CDR3 is TGTGCCAGCAGCTCCCGGGACAGGGGGACTTACGAGCAGTACTTC. Translated, it gives CASSSRDRGTYEQYF.

The chain couples TRBV5-4 to TRBJ2-4; D is possibly TRBD1 (5 bases). The germline V and J ends were trimmed by 2 bases and 1 base, with 13 bases remaining between them. Germline CDR1 and CDR2: SGHNT and YYREEE (reference sequence). CDR3 size: 16 residues. The CDR3 DNA reads TGTGCCAGCAGCTTCTCGTTGGGGCCGGCCAAAAACATTCAGTACTTC. This sequence encodes CASSFSLGPAKNIQYF.

Comments on this clone: Additional DNA sequences in this sample encode the identical CDR3. The chain carries TRBV6-5 and TRBJ1-1; D unresolved. The CDR3 extends over 15 amino acids. CDR1 is MNHEY and CDR2 is SVGAGI in the germline V gene. V was cut by 6 bases and J by 1 base, with 15 bases left in between. For the CDR3, the DNA is TGTGCCAGCAGCTACGGGCGACAATCGAACACTGAAGCTTTCTTT. This gives the protein CASSYGRQSNTEAFF.